The source of this TCR beta chain is a study of CXCR3-negative and CXCR3-positive naive CD8 T cells. Study-wide findings and caveats: CXCR3-negative naive cells had less hydrophobic TRB CDR3s than did CXCR3-positive naive cells. Cryopreservation partially decreased CXCR3 expression, and most assays used fresh PBMCs. Comparably high diversity marked both naive subsets, whereas memory CD8+ cells had much lower diversity.

Turning to this clonotype: The antigen is undetermined.

The CDR3 extends over 16 amino acids. A CD45RO-CCR7+CD27+CD95- phenotype identified naive CD8+ T cells. 5' RACE that incorporated UMI labels was used to prepare the TRB cDNA libraries. One entry per CDR3 protein, without DNA, is what TCRdb gives after re-calling the 5' RACE reads. The sample totals 120,000 or so distinct CDR3 sequences. The specimen was naive CXCR3+ CD8+ T cells from blood. Subset described: CD45RO-CCR7+CD27+CD95- naive CD8+ T cells expressing CXCR3 (TNR3+). The TCR comes from a human donor in good health. Some clones in this sample may be carry-over from other donors' samples. V usage is TRBV12-3 or TRBV12-4 and J usage is TRBJ2-1; TCRdb designates TRBD2, a call that cannot be tested without DNA. CDR3 amino acids: CASSASWGLSYNEQFF.